These 28 T cell receptor beta chains were sequenced from one sample in a study of cytomegalovirus exposure and HLA in healthy donors. Primers for the PCR totalled 60 Vbeta and 13 Jbeta. Using immunoSEQ multiplex PCR, the repertoire was profiled, and TCRdb retains in-frame clones only, with some absent. The sample records roughly 200,000 clones, roughly 76% being singletons. The sample was PBMCs. These receptors all stem from a woman under 40 in good health and CMV-seropositive.

V gene TRBV7-2 combines with J gene TRBJ2-5; D is uncertain. CDR3 size: 13 residues. Trimming shortened V by 3 bases and J by 5 bases, and 10 bases separated the two germline ends. CDR1 is SGHTA, CDR2 FQGNSA, per germline. The CDR3 nucleotides read TGTGCCAGCAGCTTCCAGACACGTGAGACCCAGTACTTC. Protein sequence: CASSFQTRETQYF. Full variable domain (missing parts from reference TRBV7-2 and TRBJ2-5): GAGVSQSPSNKVTEKGKDVELRCDPISGHTALYWYRQSLGQGLEFLIYFQGNSAPDKSGLPSDRFSAERTGGSVSTLTIQRTQQEDSAVYLCASSFQTRETQYFGPGTRLLVL.

There are a few counts of this clone. The sample has other DNA sequences that encode this CDR3 too. The chain combines TRBV5-4 with TRBJ1-3, with D unresolved. This CDR3 is built from 14 residues. V was cut by 1 base and J by 1 base, with 6 bases left in between. Germline CDR1 SGHNT, CDR2 YYREEE (reference sequence). The CDR3 reads CASSLTGSGNTIYF. Here the CDR3 DNA reads TGTGCCAGCAGCTTGACGGGTTCTGGAAACACCATATATTTT.

This clone was detected only once. The V call is TRBV28, the J call TRBJ1-6; D unclear. With 1 base removed from V and 7 bases from J, the gap between germline ends came to 11 bases. Germline CDR1 and CDR2: MDHEN and SYDVKM. The CDR3 length is 15 residues. CDR3 loop: CASSLSGRPNSPLHF. The CDR3, as DNA: TGTGCCAGCAGTTTATCGGGGAGGCCGAATTCACCCCTCCACTTT.

The J gene is TRBJ2-6, the V gene TRBV28; TRBD2 matches 13 bases. Germline CDR1 MDHEN, CDR2 SYDVKM. This CDR3 region has 18 residues. Trimming took 7 bases from V and 0 from J; bases not matched to a gene: 6. This chain's CDR3 is CASTPGTSGNSGANVLTF. Written as DNA, the CDR3 is TGTGCCAGCACACCCGGGACTAGCGGGAACTCTGGGGCCAACGTCCTGACTTTC.

A single count supports this clone. The chain has TRBV19 and TRBJ1-5; D is undetermined. The length of the CDR3 is 16 residues. In germline, CDR1 is LNHDA, CDR2 SQIVND (reference sequence). V lost 10 bases and J lost 4, with 23 bases in between. CDR3 sequence reads: CATSSLVRQRNQPQHF. DNA of the CDR3: TGTGCCACCTCTTCCTTAGTGCGGCAACGAAATCAGCCCCAGCATTTT.

The chain recombines TRBV7-9 with TRBJ2-3; 7 bases are shared with TRBD2. Germline CDR1 reads SEHNR; CDR2 reads FQNEAQ (reference sequence). The length of the CDR3 is 16 residues. V lost 5 bases and J lost 6; bases outside the gene matches: 14. This CDR3 is CASSPGWSGDLDTQYF. The CDR3 DNA reads as TGTGCCAGCAGCCCAGGGTGGAGCGGGGACCTTGATACGCAGTATTTT.

V and J are TRBV5-1 and TRBJ1-2; D gene unclear. With 0 bases removed from V and 6 bases from J, the gap between germline ends came to 9 bases. Germline loops: CDR1 SGHRS, CDR2 YFSETQ. The CDR3 length is 13 residues. Here the CDR3 DNA reads TGCGCCAGCAGCTTGGGGTTCAGGAATGGCTACACCTTC. Translated, it gives CASSLGFRNGYTF.

The chain carries TRBV6-1 and TRBJ1-4, with D perhaps TRBD1 (6 bases). Germline V lookup: CDR1 MNHNS, CDR2 SASEGT. V dropped 3 bases and J dropped 8 bases, with 16 bases sitting between them. The CDR3 is 15 amino acids. Here the CDR3 reads CASSDGGALGEKLFF. The CDR3, as DNA: TGTGCCAGCAGTGACGGGGGGGCGCTGGGGGAAAAACTGTTTTTT.

The rearrangement links TRBV19 to TRBJ1-3; tentative D call: TRBD1 (5 bases). Germline assignment: CDR1 LNHDA and CDR2 SQIVND (reference sequence). V was clipped by 5 bases and J by 0 bases, with 8 bases between them. The CDR3 is 14 amino acids. CDR3 DNA sequence: TGTGCCAGTAGTCCCCAGGGCTCTGGAAACACCATATATTTT. Its protein is CASSPQGSGNTIYF.

V and J are TRBV5-1 and TRBJ2-3, with 12 bases that match TRBD2. V trimming: 5 bases; J trimming: 6 bases; junction bases outside the gene matches: 4. The CDR3 runs to 14 residues. Germline assignment: CDR1 SGHRS and CDR2 YFSETQ. The chain's CDR3 is CASRTSGGWDTQYF. The CDR3 region has the DNA TGCGCCAGCAGGACTAGCGGGGGTTGGGATACGCAGTATTTT.

This clone has a single count. The chain combines TRBV5-1 with TRBJ1-1; D ambiguous. The CDR3 totals 14 residues. From germline, CDR1 is SGHRS and CDR2 YFSETQ. V was pared by 0 bases and J by 5 bases, with 11 bases between. The CDR3 loop reads CASSLERGQTEAFF. DNA for the CDR3: TGCGCCAGCAGCTTGGAGCGGGGTCAGACTGAAGCTTTCTTT. Drawing the rest from reference TRBV5-1 and TRBJ1-1, the complete variable domain is KAGVTQTPRYLIKTRGQQVTLSCSPISGHRSVSWYQQTPGQGLQFLFEYFSETQRNKGNFPGRFSGRQFSNSRSEMNVSTLELGDSALYLCASSLERGQTEAFFGQGTRLTVV.

The J gene is TRBJ2-5, the V gene TRBV10-3, with D possibly being TRBD1 (6 bases). Trimming removed 6 bases from V and 5 bases from J, with 13 bases in between. The CDR3 spans 13 residues. Germline CDR1 is ENHRY and CDR2 is SYGVKD. This CDR3 is CAIRETGGETQYF. CDR3 coding DNA: TGTGCCATCAGGGAGACAGGCGGCGAGACCCAGTACTTC.

The gene calls are TRBV27 and TRBJ1-6; D is undetermined. V was pared by 5 bases and J by 13 bases, with 15 bases between. The CDR3 is 13 residues long. Germline assignment: CDR1 MNHEY and CDR2 SMNVEV (reference sequence). CDR3 DNA: TGTGCCAGCAGTCTCGAACATGGACTGCCCCTCCACTTT. It encodes CASSLEHGLPLHF.

The chain carries TRBV7-2 and TRBJ1-1; the D gene is possibly TRBD1 (6 bases). Germline V CDR1 and CDR2: SGHTA, FQGNSA. This CDR3 has 13 residues. Trimming cost V 4 bases and J 5 bases, with 11 bases left between them. CDR3 sequence (DNA): TGTGCCAGCAGCTCAACAGGGTGGACTGAAGCTTTCTTT. Protein sequence: CASSSTGWTEAFF. Variable domain in full (rest from reference TRBV7-2 and TRBJ1-1): GAGVSQSPSNKVTEKGKDVELRCDPISGHTALYWYRQSLGQGLEFLIYFQGNSAPDKSGLPSDRFSAERTGGSVSTLTIQRTQQEDSAVYLCASSSTGWTEAFFGQGTRLTVV.

V usage is TRBV2 and J usage is TRBJ1-1; tentatively, D is TRBD1 (6 bases). The V end lost 6 bases, the J end lost 2 bases, and 13 bases lay between the germline ends. CDR3 size: 14 residues. The germline V gene encodes CDR1 SNHLY and CDR2 FYNNEI. The CDR3 DNA reads TGTGCCAGCAGGGAACAGGGTGGAAACACTGAAGCTTTCTTT. This sequence encodes CASREQGGNTEAFF.

The rearrangement joins TRBV9 to TRBJ2-1, with D maybe TRBD2 (6 bases). With 3 bases removed from V and 3 bases from J, the gap between germline ends came to 13 bases. Per the germline V gene, CDR1 is SGDLS and CDR2 is YYNGEE. CDR3 length equals 15 residues. The CDR3 nucleotides read TGTGCCAGCAGCGCGGGAGTTGGGGGCTACAATGAGCAGTTCTTC. This encodes CASSAGVGGYNEQFF.

The chain is built from TRBV18 and TRBJ1-1; D uncertain. V was trimmed by 1 base and J by 0 bases, leaving 6 bases between them. This CDR3 is built from 14 residues. The V gene's germline CDR1 is KGHSH and CDR2 LQKENI. Here the CDR3 DNA reads TGTGCCAGCTCACCACTAGCGATGAACACTGAAGCTTTCTTT. Translated: CASSPLAMNTEAFF.

This chain joins TRBV5-6 and TRBJ1-2; D is unclear. This CDR3 is built from 13 residues. CDR1 is SGHDT and CDR2 is YYEEEE in the germline V gene. The ends were cut back, 1 base at V and 3 bases at J, with 7 bases in the middle. DNA of the CDR3: TGTGCCAGCAGCTTGCAGGCAGACTATGGCTACACCTTC. As protein: CASSLQADYGYTF.

The chain joins TRBV4-1 to TRBJ2-1, with 10 bases lining up with TRBD2. The junction had 5 bases not matched to a gene; V was cut back by 4 bases and J by 2 bases. The CDR3 contains 16 residues. Per the germline V gene, CDR1 is MGHRA and CDR2 is YSYEKL. The CDR3 spells CASSRGTSATYNEQFF. CDR3 DNA: TGCGCCAGCAGCCGGGGGACTAGCGCGACCTACAATGAGCAGTTCTTC.

The rearrangement links TRBV7-2 to TRBJ2-4; no reliable D call. This CDR3 region has 14 residues. V lost 4 bases and J lost 0, with 7 bases in between. Germline values: CDR1 SGHTA, CDR2 FQGNSA. The CDR3 loop is CASSSTIAKNIQYF. CDR3 in DNA: TGTGCCAGCAGCTCCACAATAGCCAAAAACATTCAGTACTTC. Using reference TRBV7-2 and TRBJ2-4 for the parts outside the CDR3, the full variable domain is GAGVSQSPSNKVTEKGKDVELRCDPISGHTALYWYRQSLGQGLEFLIYFQGNSAPDKSGLPSDRFSAERTGGSVSTLTIQRTQQEDSAVYLCASSSTIAKNIQYFGAGTRLSVL.

V and J are TRBV7-2 and TRBJ2-7; TRBD2 agrees at 10 bases. Per germline, CDR1 SGHTA and CDR2 FQGNSA. This CDR3 spans 15 amino acids. The J segment lost 3 bases and the V segment lost 4 bases, leaving 6 bases of the junction unmatched. In nucleotides, the CDR3 is TGTGCCAGCAGCTCCGTAGCGGGAGGCGGCTACGAGCAGTACTTC. It codes for CASSSVAGGGYEQYF.

The chain employs TRBV5-4 and TRBJ1-3, with TRBD1 as a possible D gene (5 bases). The CDR3 consists of 15 residues. Trimming removed 5 bases at V and 0 bases at J, with 12 bases between. Germline lookup yields CDR1 SGHNT and CDR2 YYREEE (reference sequence). The CDR3: CASSFGHNSGNTIYF. CDR3 nucleotides: TGTGCCAGCAGTTTCGGACATAACTCTGGAAACACCATATATTTT.

The chain recombines TRBV2 with TRBJ1-1; 8 bases fit TRBD1. Trimming at V came to 0 bases and at J to 1 base, leaving 10 bases not matched to a gene. Germline V gives CDR1 SNHLY, CDR2 FYNNEI. This CDR3 region has 18 residues. CDR3 sequence: CASSEALTSGGWNTEAFF. CDR3 sequence (DNA): TGTGCCAGCAGTGAAGCGCTTACGTCAGGGGGCTGGAACACTGAAGCTTTCTTT. Looking up the rest from reference TRBV2 and TRBJ1-1 gives the full variable domain: EPEVTQTPSHQVTQMGQEVILRCVPISNHLYFYWYRQILGQKVEFLVSFYNNEISEKSEIFDDQFSVERPDGSNFTLKIRSTKLEDSAMYFCASSEALTSGGWNTEAFFGQGTRLTVV.

The chain employs TRBV30 and TRBJ1-1; D is unresolved. The V gene's germline CDR1 is GTSNPN and CDR2 SVGIG (reference sequence). Trimming left V 2 bases short and J 5 bases short, with 12 bases between. This CDR3 comprises 13 residues. The CDR3 reads CAWSFVEGTEAFF. CDR3 coding DNA: TGTGCCTGGAGTTTCGTGGAGGGAACTGAAGCTTTCTTT.

This rearrangement joins TRBV4-1 to TRBJ2-7; 8 nucleotides agree with TRBD1. Germline trimming cut 1 base from V and 2 bases from J; bases unmatched to any gene: 10. This CDR3 region has 17 residues. Germline CDR1 is MGHRA and CDR2 is YSYEKL. CDR3 in amino acids: CASSQVSSGTGTYEQYF. The CDR3 DNA is TGCGCCAGCAGCCAAGTAAGCTCCGGGACAGGAACCTACGAGCAGTACTTC.

This rearrangement joins TRBV7-8 to TRBJ1-2; D gene unclear. The V and J ends lost 1 base and 2 bases respectively, with 5 bases between them. The CDR3 length is 13 residues. CDR1 and CDR2 (germline): SGHVS, FQNEAQ. The CDR3 here is CASSLGQNYGYTF. DNA for the CDR3: TGTGCCAGCAGCTTAGGGCAGAACTATGGCTACACCTTC.

The V call is TRBV29-1, the J call TRBJ1-2; 10 nucleotides line up with TRBD1. Per germline, CDR1 SQVTM and CDR2 ANQGSEA. J was trimmed by 5 bases and V by 6 bases; bases with no gene match: 9. This CDR3 comprises 14 residues. In DNA form, the CDR3 reads TGCAGCGTCGGAATACTGGGACAGGGGTATGGCTACACCTTC. Residues: CSVGILGQGYGYTF.

The chain employs TRBV30 and TRBJ2-6; 12 positions agree with TRBD1. The ends lost 7 bases at V and 0 bases at J; junction bases unmatched: 4. Per germline, CDR1 GTSNPN and CDR2 SVGIG (reference sequence). This CDR3 has 16 residues. The CDR3 reads CALGQGAFSGANVLTF. CDR3 nucleotides: TGTGCCTTGGGACAGGGGGCGTTCTCTGGGGCCAACGTCCTGACTTTC.